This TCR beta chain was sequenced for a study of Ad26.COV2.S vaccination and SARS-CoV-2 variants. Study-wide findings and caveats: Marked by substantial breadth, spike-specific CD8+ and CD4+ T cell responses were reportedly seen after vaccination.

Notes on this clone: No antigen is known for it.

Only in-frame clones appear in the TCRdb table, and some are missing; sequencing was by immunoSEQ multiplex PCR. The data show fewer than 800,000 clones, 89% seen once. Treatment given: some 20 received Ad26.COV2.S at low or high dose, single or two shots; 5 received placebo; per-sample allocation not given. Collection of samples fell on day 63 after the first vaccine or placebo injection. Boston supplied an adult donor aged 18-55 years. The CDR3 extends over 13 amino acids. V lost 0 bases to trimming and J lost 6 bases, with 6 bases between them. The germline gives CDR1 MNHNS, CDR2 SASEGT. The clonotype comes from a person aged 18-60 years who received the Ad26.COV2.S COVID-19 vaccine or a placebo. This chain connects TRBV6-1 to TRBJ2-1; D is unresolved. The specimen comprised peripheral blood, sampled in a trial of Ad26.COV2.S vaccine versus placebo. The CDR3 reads CASSEALFNEQFF. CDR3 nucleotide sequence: TGTGCCAGCAGTGAAGCGCTCTTCAATGAGCAGTTCTTC.